This T cell receptor (beta chain) originates from a study of cytomegalovirus exposure and HLA in healthy donors. Both 60 Vbeta primers and 13 Jbeta primers went into the PCR. The protocol was immunoSEQ multiplex PCR, while the TCRdb copy is restricted to in-frame clones and leaves out a portion. The sample lists about 160,000 clones, roughly 84% seen once, with about 2% in the top ten. Sequencing was carried out using PBMCs. The source of this sequence is a man aged 18-30 years in good health and CMV-seropositive.

The CDR3 spells CASGTSGAQETQYF. As DNA, the CDR3 is TGTGCCAGTGGGACTAGCGGGGCCCAAGAGACCCAGTACTTC. The chain employs TRBV13 and TRBJ2-5; 13 nucleotides line up with TRBD2. The germline CDR1 and CDR2 sequences are PRHDT and FYEKMQ (reference sequence). This CDR3 spans 14 amino acids. The V segment lost 9 bases and the J segment 1 base; nucleotides outside the gene matches: 2.